Below, 2 T cell receptor beta chains from the same sample are listed, as sequenced in a study of monozygotic twins with inflammatory bowel disease. TCRdb reprocessed the 5' RACE reads, with one entry per CDR3 protein and no DNA. This sample's clone table lists roughly 150,000 distinct CDR3 sequences. Sequenced: blood. The receptor set was obtained from a human donor with ulcerative colitis or Crohn's disease, or a healthy co-twin of an affected twin (not recorded which).

The chain uses TRBV29-1 and TRBJ2-3. Germline CDR1 is SQVTM and CDR2 is ANQGSEA. This CDR3 has 13 amino acids. CDR3 residues: CSVAQLKGDTQYF.

This rearrangement joins TRBV9 to TRBJ2-7; TCRdb outputs TRBD1, but without DNA this stays unchecked. This CDR3 has 15 amino acids. CDR1 and CDR2 from the germline V gene are SGDLS and YYNGEE. The CDR3 spells CASTRGDTHSYEQYF.